The 5 T cell receptor beta chains presented below share a single source sample, sequenced in a study of CD8+ T cells in alopecia areata. RNA was isolated and reverse transcribed to cDNA, the sequencing template. This table comes from immunoSEQ multiplex PCR, and its TCRdb copy is limited to in-frame clones, with some not included. The sample records over 150,000 clones, about 62% being singletons. Treatment reported: oral pan-JAK inhibitor, 5-10 mg twice daily. Sequenced material: CD4+ T cells sorted from blood, taken at week 24, from a patient treated with tofacitinib. These receptors came from a human donor with alopecia areata.

This chain connects TRBV2 to TRBJ2-1; the D is unclear. CDR1 is SNHLY, CDR2 FYNNEI, per germline. This CDR3 has 12 residues. The V end was cut by 5 bases, the J end by 13 bases, with 15 bases between. CDR3 region: CASSTGPTNQFF. CDR3 in DNA: TGTGCCAGCAGTACCGGGCCAACCAACCAGTTCTTC.

The chain uses TRBV5-1 and TRBJ1-2; possible D gene TRBD1, 6 bases. The V end lost 4 bases, the J end lost 6 bases, and 16 bases lay between the germline ends. The CDR3 has 14 amino acids. From germline, CDR1 is SGHRS and CDR2 YFSETQ. The CDR3 sequence: CASSDKQGYNGYTF. CDR3 DNA sequence: TGCGCCAGCAGCGACAAACAGGGATACAATGGCTACACCTTC.

J is TRBJ2-1 and V is TRBV11-2; 9 bases map to TRBD2. V lost 1 base, J lost 9 bases, and 7 bases stayed unmatched. This CDR3 comprises 15 residues. Germline CDR1 reads SGHAT; CDR2 reads FQNNGV. In nucleotides, the CDR3 is TGTGCCAGCAGCTTAGTTGGGGGACTAGCTGGTGAGCAGTTCTTC. Translating gives CASSLVGGLAGEQFF. The full variable domain, with the rest looked up from reference TRBV11-2 and TRBJ2-1, is EAGVAQSPRYKIIEKRQSVAFWCNPISGHATLYWYQQILGQGPKLLIQFQNNGVVDDSQLPKDRFSAERLKGVDSTLKIQPAKLEDSAVYLCASSLVGGLAGEQFFGPGTRLTVL.

The chain is built from TRBV6-5 and TRBJ1-3, with D perhaps matching TRBD1 (5 bases). Per germline, CDR1 MNHEY and CDR2 SVGAGI. The CDR3 sequence is 16 residues long. Trimming left V 2 bases short and J 0 bases short, with 11 bases between. The CDR3 DNA is TGTGCCAGCAGTTACGCCGGCCAGGGCTCTGGAAACACCATATATTTT. It codes for CASSYAGQGSGNTIYF.

The chain recombines TRBV25-1 with TRBJ1-1; D not resolved. Trimming removed 5 bases at V and 3 bases at J, with 10 bases between. CDR1 and CDR2 (germline): MGHDK, SYGVNS. The CDR3 loop spans 13 amino acids. CDR3 DNA sequence: TGTGCCAGCAGTCCGGCGGGGTACACTGAAGCTTTCTTT. It translates to CASSPAGYTEAFF.